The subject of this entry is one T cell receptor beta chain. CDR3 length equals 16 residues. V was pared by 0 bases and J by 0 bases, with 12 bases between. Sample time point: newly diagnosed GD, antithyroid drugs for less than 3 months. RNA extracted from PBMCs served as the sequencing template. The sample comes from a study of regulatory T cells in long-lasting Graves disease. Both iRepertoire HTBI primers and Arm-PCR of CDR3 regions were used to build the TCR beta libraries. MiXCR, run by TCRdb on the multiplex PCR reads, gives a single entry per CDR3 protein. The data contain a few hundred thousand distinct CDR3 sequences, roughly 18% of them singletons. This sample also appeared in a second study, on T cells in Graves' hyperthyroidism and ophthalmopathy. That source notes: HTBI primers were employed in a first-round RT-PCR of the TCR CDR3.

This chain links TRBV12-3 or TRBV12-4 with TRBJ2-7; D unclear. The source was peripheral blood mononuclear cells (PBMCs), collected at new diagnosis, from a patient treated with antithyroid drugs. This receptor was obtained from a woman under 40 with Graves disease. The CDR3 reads CASSLAAGVSSYEQYF. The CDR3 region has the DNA TGTGCCAGCAGTTTAGCGGCCGGAGTTAGCTCCTACGAGCAGTACTTC.